Sequencing of this T cell receptor (beta chain) was carried out in a study of naive and memory T cell subsets. Both TRBC1 and TRBC2 were covered by a beta constant-region primer of two equimolar oligonucleotides. Nested alpha and beta constant-region primers with the SP2 primer drove four PCR rounds on ligated cDNA. The cDNA 3' end received a ligated single-stranded oligonucleotide carrying the SP2 primer and a 12-nucleotide UMI. TCRdb re-called the UMI-ligation and nested PCR reads through MiXCR, storing one row per CDR3 protein. The sample has roughly 100,000 distinct CDR3 sequences, more than 12% seen once. This clonotype came up a few times. What it binds is not known. The CDR3 totals 13 residues. The trim removed 8 bases at V and 4 bases at J, leaving 5 bases unmatched. Looked up from germline, CDR1 is MDHEN and CDR2 is SYDVKM. General study points: From naive to CM, EM and EMRA, diversity decreased and Gini increased. A few larger clonotypes appeared in naive repertoires, especially CD8, possibly memory cells re-expressing CD45RA.

Sequencing was carried out using naive CD8+ T cells from blood. This TCR was sampled from a human donor in good health. The chain carries TRBV28 and TRBJ2-3; 8 bases match TRBD2. CDR3 loop: CASLSTSADTQYF. The CDR3 nucleotides read TGTGCCAGCCTTTCGACTAGCGCAGATACGCAGTATTTT.